This T cell receptor (beta chain) was captured in a study of spatial heterogeneity in lung cancer. Study at large: Alpha-chain detections were consistently fewer than beta-chain detections among the sequences. Raw reads showed each unique TCR and UMI combination turning up more than ten times on average.

As for time point: sample taken at primary tumor resection. Whole RNA came from tumor, nontumor lung or frozen PBMC and was sequenced without being sorted. The CDR3 is made up of 15 amino acids. The V and J ends lost 2 bases and 5 bases respectively, with 15 bases between them. CDR1 SGHVS and CDR2 FQNEAQ come from the germline V gene. This clonotype was seen a few times. The library protocol tagged each TCR cDNA with a unique molecular identifier. TCRdb passed the 5' RACE reads through MiXCR, listing each CDR3 protein once. The sample has about 82,000 distinct CDR3 sequences, roughly an eighth seen once.

The receptor was isolated from a male donor with early-stage non-small cell lung cancer. The chain links TRBV7-8 to TRBJ2-5; D might be TRBD1 (5 bases). The starting material was PBMCs, obtained at surgery. For the CDR3, the DNA is TGTGCCAGCAGCTTAAATAGACAGTCTTTGGAGACCCAGTACTTC. Its translation is CASSLNRQSLETQYF.